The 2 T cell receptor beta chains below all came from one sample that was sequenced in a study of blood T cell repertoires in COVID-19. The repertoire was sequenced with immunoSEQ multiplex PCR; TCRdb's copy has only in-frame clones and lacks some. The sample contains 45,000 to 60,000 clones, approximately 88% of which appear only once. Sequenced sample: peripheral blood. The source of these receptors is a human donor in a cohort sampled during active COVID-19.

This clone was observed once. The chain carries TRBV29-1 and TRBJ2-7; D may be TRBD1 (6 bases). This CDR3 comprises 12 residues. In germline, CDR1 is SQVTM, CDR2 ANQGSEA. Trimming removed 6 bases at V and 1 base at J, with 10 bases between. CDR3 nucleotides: TGCAGCGTGAGGGGGTCTTCCTACGAGCAGTACTTC. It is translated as CSVRGSSYEQYF.

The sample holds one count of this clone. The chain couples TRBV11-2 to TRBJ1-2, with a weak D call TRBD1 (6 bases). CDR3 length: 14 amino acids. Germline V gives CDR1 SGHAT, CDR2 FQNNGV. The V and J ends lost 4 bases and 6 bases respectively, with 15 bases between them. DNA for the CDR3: TGTGCCAGCAGCTCAGTGAGACAGGTTAATGGCTACACCTTC. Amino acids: CASSSVRQVNGYTF.